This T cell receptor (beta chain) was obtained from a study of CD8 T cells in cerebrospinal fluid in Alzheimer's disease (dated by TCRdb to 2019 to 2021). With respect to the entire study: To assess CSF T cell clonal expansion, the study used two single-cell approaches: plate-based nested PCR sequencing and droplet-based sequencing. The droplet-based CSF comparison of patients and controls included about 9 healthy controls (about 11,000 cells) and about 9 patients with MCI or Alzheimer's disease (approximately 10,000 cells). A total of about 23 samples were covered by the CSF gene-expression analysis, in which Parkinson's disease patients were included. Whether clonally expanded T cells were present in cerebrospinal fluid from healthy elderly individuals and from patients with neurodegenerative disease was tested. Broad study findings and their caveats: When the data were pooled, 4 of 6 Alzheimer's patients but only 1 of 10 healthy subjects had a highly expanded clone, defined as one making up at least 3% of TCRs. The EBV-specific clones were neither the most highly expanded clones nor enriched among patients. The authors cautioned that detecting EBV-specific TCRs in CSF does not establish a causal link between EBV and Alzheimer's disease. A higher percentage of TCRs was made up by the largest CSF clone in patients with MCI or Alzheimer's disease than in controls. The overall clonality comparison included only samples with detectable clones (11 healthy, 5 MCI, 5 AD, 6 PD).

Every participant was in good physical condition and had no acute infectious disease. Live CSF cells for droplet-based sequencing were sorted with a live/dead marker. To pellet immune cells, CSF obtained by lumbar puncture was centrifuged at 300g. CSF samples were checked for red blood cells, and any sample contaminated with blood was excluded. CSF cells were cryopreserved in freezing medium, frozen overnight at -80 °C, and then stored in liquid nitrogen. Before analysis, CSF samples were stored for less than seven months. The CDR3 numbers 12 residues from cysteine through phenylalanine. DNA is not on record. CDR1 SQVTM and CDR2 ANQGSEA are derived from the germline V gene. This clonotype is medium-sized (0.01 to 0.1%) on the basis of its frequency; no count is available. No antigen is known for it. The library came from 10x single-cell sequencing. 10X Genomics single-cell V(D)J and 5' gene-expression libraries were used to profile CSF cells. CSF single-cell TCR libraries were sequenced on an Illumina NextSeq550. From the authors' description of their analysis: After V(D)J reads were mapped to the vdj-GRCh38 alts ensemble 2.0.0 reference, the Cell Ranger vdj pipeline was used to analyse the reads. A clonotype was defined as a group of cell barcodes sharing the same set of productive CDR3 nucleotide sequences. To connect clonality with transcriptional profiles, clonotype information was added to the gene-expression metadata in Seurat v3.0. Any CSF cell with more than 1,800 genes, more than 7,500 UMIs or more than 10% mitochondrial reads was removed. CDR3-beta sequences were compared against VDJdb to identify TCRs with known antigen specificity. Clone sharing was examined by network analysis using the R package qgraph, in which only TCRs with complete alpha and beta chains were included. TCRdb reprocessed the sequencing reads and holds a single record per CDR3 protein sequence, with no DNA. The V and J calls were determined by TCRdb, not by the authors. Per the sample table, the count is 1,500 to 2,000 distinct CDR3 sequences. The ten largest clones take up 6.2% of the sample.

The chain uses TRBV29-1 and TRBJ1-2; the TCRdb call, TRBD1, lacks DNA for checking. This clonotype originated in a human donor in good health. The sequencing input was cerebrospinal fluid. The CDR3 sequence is CSVGTGDYGYTF.